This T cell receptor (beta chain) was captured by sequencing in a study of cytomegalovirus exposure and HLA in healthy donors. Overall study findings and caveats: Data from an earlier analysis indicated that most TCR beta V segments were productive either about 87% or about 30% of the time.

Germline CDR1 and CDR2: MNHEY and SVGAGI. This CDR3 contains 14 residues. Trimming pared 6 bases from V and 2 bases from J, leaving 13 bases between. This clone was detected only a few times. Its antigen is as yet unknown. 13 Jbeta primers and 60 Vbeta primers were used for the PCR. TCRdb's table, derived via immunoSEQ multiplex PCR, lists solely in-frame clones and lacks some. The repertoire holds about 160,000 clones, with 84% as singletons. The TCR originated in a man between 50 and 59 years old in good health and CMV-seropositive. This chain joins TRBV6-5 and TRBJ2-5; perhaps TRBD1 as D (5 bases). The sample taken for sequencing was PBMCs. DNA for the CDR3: TGTGCCAGCAGCTCTAGGGGTAGTCAAGAGACCCAGTACTTC. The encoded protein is CASSSRGSQETQYF.